The clone carrying this T cell receptor beta chain was recorded a few times. Its target is not known. TCRdb analysed the 5' RACE reads with MiXCR anew, one entry per CDR3 protein. This table holds about 660,000 distinct CDR3 sequences, roughly 8% found once. The data were taken from a study of identical twins. The study, taken as a whole, reports: Compared with models, monozygotic twins showed more out-of-frame TCR alpha sharing. Within beta out-of-frame sequences, the excess sharing observed between twins was weaker. The analysis was cross-sectional rather than longitudinal within donors.

Trimming cost V 4 bases and J 2 bases, with 12 bases left between them. The CDR3 length is 14 residues. Germline-derived CDR1 and CDR2 are LNHDA and SQIVND (reference sequence). The same data also contributed to another study, on yellow fever vaccine responses in identical twins.

V is TRBV19 and J is TRBJ2-7; a weak D match, TRBD2 (6 bases). Sequences were obtained from PBMCs. The clonotype comes from a woman younger than 30 in good health. CDR3 sequence: CASSTPDYPYEQYF. The CDR3 DNA sequence: TGTGCCAGTAGTACACCGGACTACCCCTACGAGCAGTACTTC.